This record concerns one T cell receptor (beta chain) sequence. As yet, its antigen is unknown. The data were taken from a study of CD8 T cells in ankylosing spondylitis. Study results and caveats: What seemed typical of ankylosing spondylitis blood was a TCR beta motif built from eight highly homologous variants. CD8+ cells made up the disease-linked clones, which were relatively rare in peripheral blood. Reports say disease-linked clones showed up significantly more in matched ankylosing spondylitis synovial fluid.

Scientists made TCR beta libraries using quantitative 5'-RACE with molecular barcodes. TCRdb re-derived calls from the 5' RACE reads in MiXCR, one entry per CDR3 protein. The sample has a few hundred thousand distinct CDR3 sequences, approximately 20% seen once. Per germline, CDR1 SGHTA and CDR2 FQGTGA. The length of the CDR3 is 15 residues. Trimming shortened V by 2 bases and J by 4 bases, and 15 bases separated the two germline ends. The sequence derives from a male donor with ankylosing spondylitis. The chain carries TRBV7-3 and TRBJ2-7; D is perhaps TRBD1 (6 bases). Material for sequencing was blood, either unsorted or a sorted T cell fraction (not recorded which). Here the CDR3 reads CASSLQSGQNYEQYF. The CDR3 coding sequence is TGTGCCAGCAGCTTACAATCGGGACAAAATTACGAGCAGTACTTC.